Each of the 19 T cell receptor beta chains below was sequenced from the same sample in a study of beta chain features in type 1 diabetes. Sequenced material consisted of expressed TCRB transcripts (all of the isolated RNA was reverse transcribed). Assay: immunoSEQ multiplex PCR; the TCRdb copy retains only in-frame clones and omits some. The repertoire includes some 220,000 clones, approximately 10% of them detected once, and 1% to 1.5% sits in the top ten. Sequencing was performed on central memory CD4+ T cells from blood. These receptors were collected from a man between 18 and 35 years old in good health.

This clone was counted a few times. The chain combines TRBV19 with TRBJ2-7; no definite D call. Trimming took 2 bases from V and 2 from J, leaving 13 bases between them. CDR1 is LNHDA, CDR2 SQIVND, per germline (reference sequence). This CDR3 has 15 residues. CDR3 nucleotides: TGTGCCAGTAGTATAACTGCGGATTCACCCTACGAGCAGTACTTC. It is translated as CASSITADSPYEQYF.

The chain couples TRBV29-1 to TRBJ2-5, with 11 bases fitting TRBD1. Germline V gene data show CDR1 as SQVTM and CDR2 as ANQGSEA. CDR3 length equals 15 residues. Trimming cost V 7 bases and J 2 bases; bases outside gene matches: 9. CDR3 coding DNA: TGCAGCGCCTCGAAGGGGACAGGGGGACAAGAGACCCAGTACTTC. Translation: CSASKGTGGQETQYF.

This clone was seen more than once but under ten times. The J gene is TRBJ1-1, the V gene TRBV18; 7 bases match TRBD1. Germline V gene data show CDR1 as KGHSH and CDR2 as LQKENI. J was trimmed by 2 bases and V by 7 bases; bases with no gene match: 7. The CDR3 covers 14 residues. The CDR3 bases are TGTGCCAGCTATCCGGGACAGATCAACACTGAAGCTTTCTTT. Translation: CASYPGQINTEAFF.

The rearrangement uses TRBV5-4 and TRBJ2-1, with 10 bases matching TRBD2. The V gene end was trimmed by 0 bases and the J gene end by 6 bases; junction bases not matched to a gene: 3. The CDR3 is 15 amino acids. Per the germline V gene, CDR1 is SGHNT and CDR2 is YYREEE (reference sequence). The chain's CDR3 is CASSLGASGSNEQFF. The CDR3 bases are TGTGCCAGCAGCTTGGGTGCTAGCGGGAGCAATGAGCAGTTCTTC.

The J gene is TRBJ2-1, the V gene TRBV10-3; TRBD2 matches 8 bases. Germline-derived CDR1 and CDR2 are ENHRY and SYGVKD. This CDR3 has 14 residues. The J segment lost 4 bases and the V segment lost 2 bases, leaving 1 base of the junction unmatched. Here the CDR3 reads CAISEREGYNEQFF. DNA of the CDR3: TGTGCCATCAGTGAGCGGGAGGGGTACAATGAGCAGTTCTTC.

This clone was recorded a few times. The rearrangement joins TRBV6-5 to TRBJ2-5; no clear D gene. The CDR3 length is 13 residues. The V end lost 5 bases, the J end lost 2 bases, and 9 bases lay between the germline ends. Germline lookup yields CDR1 MNHEY and CDR2 SVGAGI. The DNA for the CDR3 is TGTGCCAGCAGTCTCGACACTCAAGAGACCCAGTACTTC. Protein: CASSLDTQETQYF.

This chain links TRBV9 with TRBJ2-5; no firm D call. Germline CDR1 and CDR2: SGDLS and YYNGEE. V was pared by 4 bases and J by 3 bases, with 10 bases between. The CDR3 is 13 residues long. In nucleotides, the CDR3 is TGTGCCAGCAGCCCCCCGGGCGAAGAGACCCAGTACTTC. This encodes CASSPPGEETQYF.

This clone was detected a few times. The CDR3 reads CASKLAGPGNEQFF. In DNA, the CDR3 is TGTGCCAGCAAGCTTGCGGGGCCTGGTAATGAGCAGTTCTTC. The chain couples TRBV13 to TRBJ2-1, with D perhaps matching TRBD2 (6 bases). The germline CDR1 and CDR2 sequences are PRHDT and FYEKMQ (reference sequence). The V end lost 7 bases, the J end lost 7 bases, and 17 bases lay between the germline ends. This CDR3 has 14 amino acids.

The table lists this clone with a few counts. The CDR3, as DNA: TGTGCCAGCACCCCGCCTGAGAGGGGAGGGCGAACTGAAGCTTTCTTT. Translation: CASTPPERGGRTEAFF. The chain is built from TRBV7-2 and TRBJ1-1; D is perhaps TRBD1 (5 bases). Germline CDR1 SGHTA, CDR2 FQGNSA. The V and J ends lost 7 bases and 5 bases respectively, with 23 bases between them. The CDR3 sequence is 16 residues long.

The V and J genes are TRBV5-6 and TRBJ2-2, with D unclear. The V end was cut by 1 base, the J end by 7 bases, with 8 bases between. Germline loops: CDR1 SGHDT, CDR2 YYEEEE. The CDR3 covers 13 residues. The CDR3 loop is CASSLNWFGELFF. CDR3 nucleotide sequence: TGTGCCAGCAGCTTGAATTGGTTCGGGGAGCTGTTTTTT.

In this sample, this clone turned up a few times. The chain has TRBV2 and TRBJ2-1; perhaps TRBD2 as D (5 bases). Germline CDR1 reads SNHLY; CDR2 reads FYNNEI. The germline V and J ends were trimmed by 5 bases and 2 bases, with 13 bases remaining between them. The CDR3 totals 15 residues. CDR3 region: CASSLNSDPYNEQFF. In DNA, the CDR3 is TGTGCCAGCAGTCTTAATAGCGATCCCTACAATGAGCAGTTCTTC.

CDR3 nucleotides: TGTGCCAGCAGCTTAGGAGGCGGGGGGCGCGTGAAAGGGGCCACTGAAGCTTTCTTT. This translates into CASSLGGGGRVKGATEAFF. The chain has TRBV7-8 and TRBJ1-1; TRBD1 might be the D (6 bases). V was trimmed by 1 base and J by 4 bases, leaving 25 bases between them. This CDR3 has 19 residues. Looked up from germline, CDR1 is SGHVS and CDR2 is FQNEAQ. Based on the CDR3 plus reference TRBV7-8 and TRBJ1-1, the full variable domain is GAGVSQSPRYKVAKRGQDVALRCDPISGHVSLFWYQQALGQGPEFLTYFQNEAQLDKSGLPSDRFFAERPEGSVSTLKIQRTQQEDSAVYLCASSLGGGGRVKGATEAFFGQGTRLTVV.

The chain carries TRBV9 and TRBJ2-3; D remains unclear. Germline assignment: CDR1 SGDLS and CDR2 YYNGEE. This CDR3 spans 13 amino acids. The V end was cut by 2 bases, the J end by 2 bases, with 6 bases between. CDR3 amino acids: CASSVRNTDTQYF. In nucleotides, the CDR3 is TGTGCCAGCAGCGTCAGGAACACAGATACGCAGTATTTT.

The chain links TRBV11-3 to TRBJ2-1; a possible D gene is TRBD1 (6 bases). This CDR3 region has 14 residues. The V gene lost 1 base and the J gene lost 5 bases, with 9 bases spanning the gap. In germline, CDR1 is SGHNT, CDR2 YENEEA. CDR3 sequence reads: CASSLGGQNNEQFF. CDR3 DNA sequence: TGTGCCAGCAGCTTAGGGGGGCAAAACAATGAGCAGTTCTTC.

In its sample, this clone was seen a few times. This CDR3 is also generated by other DNA sequences in the sample. The rearrangement links TRBV7-2 to TRBJ1-1; D not resolved. Between the trimmed V and J ends, which lost 0 bases and 0 bases, there was a span of 2 bases. Germline V gene data show CDR1 as SGHTA and CDR2 as FQGNSA. The CDR3 runs to 13 residues. DNA for the CDR3: TGTGCCAGCAGCTTAGCGCTGAACACTGAAGCTTTCTTT. Amino acids: CASSLALNTEAFF.

This clone appeared a few times. The rearrangement joins TRBV10-3 to TRBJ2-5, with 9 bases that match TRBD2. In germline, CDR1 is ENHRY, CDR2 SYGVKD. The CDR3 extends over 14 amino acids. Unmatched junction bases numbered 3, after V lost 2 bases and J lost 5 bases. CDR3 nucleotide sequence: TGTGCCATCAGTGAGATAGCGGGAGAGGAGACCCAGTACTTC. This codes for CAISEIAGEETQYF.

The rearrangement links TRBV21-1 to TRBJ2-1; the table's D call, TRBD2, was not checked against the DNA. TRBV21-1 is a pseudogene. This CDR3 comprises 16 residues. CDR3 nucleotides: TGTGCCAGCAGCAAAGAGACTAGCGGGAGATACAATGAGCAGTTCTTC. Protein sequence: CASSKETSGRYNEQFF.

This clone was found a few times. The sample holds other DNA sequences that translate to the same CDR3. The chain couples TRBV25-1 to TRBJ2-3; D ambiguous. V was shortened by 5 bases and J by 5 bases, with 5 bases between the two germline ends. CDR3 length: 11 amino acids. CDR1 MGHDK and CDR2 SYGVNS come from the germline V gene. The CDR3 coding sequence is TGTGCCAGCAGTACTGGAGATACGCAGTATTTT. This codes for CASSTGDTQYF.

This clone was observed a handful of times. V usage is TRBV6-1 and J usage is TRBJ2-5, with 9 bases lining up with TRBD2. CDR3 size: 17 residues. With V trimmed by 4 bases and J by 4 bases, 13 bases remained unmatched. Germline loops: CDR1 MNHNS, CDR2 SASEGT. CDR3 DNA: TGTGCCAGCAGTGTGACCGCTGGGACTAGCCGGCGAGAGACCCAGTACTTC. Translated, it gives CASSVTAGTSRRETQYF.